This T cell receptor beta chain stems from a study of T cell repertoires in cytomegalovirus infection (dated by TCRdb to about 2019). Notes on the research overall: The peptide stimulations were aimed at well-studied HLA-B-restricted epitopes as well as recently identified HLA-C-restricted CMV epitopes, whose presentation resists viral immunomodulation. Donor HLA type was relevant to the analysis, as public TCR beta signatures indicated carriage of CMV infection together with the matching HLA type.

The data were produced on an Illumina HiSeq 1500. TCRdb cleaned the public reads at Q25 with fastp, built clones with MiXCR and kept in-frame beta chains. Every distinct CDR3 protein forms one entry, paired with its most common genes and DNA. This sample has fewer than 850,000 distinct CDR3 sequences in its table, and roughly 28% of those were observed once. The ten biggest clones cover 13% of the sample. This clonotype was recorded a few times. No antigen is known for it. Germline and junction disagree at one end, which may indicate a read error. What this sample's treatment or condition label stands for: in vitro stimulation with specific CMV peptide epitopes to enrich CMV-specific T cells. CDR1 and CDR2 are drawn from the germline V gene (reference sequence): SEHNR, FQNEAQ. Reading from cysteine to phenylalanine, the CDR3 counts 12 amino acids. Kept here is only the CDR3 DNA, which spans 36 bases and is read in frame from base 1.

Beyond this particular receptor, the publication reports: In both this cohort and an independent cohort of 352 donors, the cumulative frequency of public TCR beta family members distinguished carriers of CMV infection plus the relevant HLA type. The ex vivo response was dominated by HLA-C-restricted CMV-specific TCR beta clonotypes, which also provided the single most frequent clonotype in two of eight donors.

This clonotype was sampled from a human donor in good health (CMV status not recorded). Some clones in this sample may be carry-over from other donors' samples. The rearrangement joined TRBV7-9 to TRBJ2-7, with TRBD1 as a weak D call on 6 bases. Sequencing used cultured CD8+ T cells from PBMCs, obtained from culture after CMV antigen stimulation. The CDR3 protein is CASSSTIGQTLF. The nucleotide sequence is given as TGTGCCAGCAGCTCCACGATAGGACAGACCCTCTTC.